This T cell receptor (beta chain) is drawn from a study of brain T cells in children with intractable seizures (dated by TCRdb to about 2021). Study-level background: As a first screen for immune gene transcripts, resected brain tissue from 53 pediatric epilepsy surgery cases was run on a NanoString immunology panel. Of the roughly twelve selected surgery cases, pre-surgery blood was also sequenced for eight, so four had brain tissue only. Points the paper makes about the study in general: Because pre- and post-surgery blood were sequenced to different depths, clones absent from the pre-surgery sample may reflect undersampling. Viral specificity was inferred only from CDR3 sequence similarity, and patients' HCMV serostatus was unknown.

Note on this clone: Its antigen is still unknown. No base-level quality is on record; no much larger clone is a single base apart.

The immunoSEQ assay was used to generate TCR beta chain sequences from genomic DNA. The paper's processing steps were these. Any CDR3 sequence that did not begin with the conserved framework cysteine at position 104 was removed by hand. To get clonality, the normalized Shannon's Diversity Index was subtracted from one, giving values from 0 (maximal diversity) to 1 (oligoclonal). Differences in the frequency of the same CDR3 between samples, such as brain versus blood, were assessed with chi-squared comparison-of-proportions tests. Public clonotypes were found by searching immuneACCESS, and the VDJdb browser was used to assess similarity to known antiviral clonotypes. Drawn from immuneACCESS, this table holds only the in-frame rearrangements with V and J called that TCRdb kept. Clones are partly lost; checked studies trace under half to an unresolved V gene and leave the rest unexplained. The DNA was the basis for D and trimming; V, J and clone size are from that table. Across this sample there are about 120,000 clones, with 94% seen only once. The top ten clonotypes cover 3.5% to 4.5% of the sample.

The CDR3 numbers 15 residues from cysteine through phenylalanine. Only CDR3 DNA remains: 45 bases, in frame from the first base. For CDR1 and CDR2, the germline V gene (reference sequence) lists LNHDA and SQIVND. Cut back by 4 bases and 2 bases, the V and J ends lie 12 bases apart. The sample's time point label, in plain terms: resected brain tissue, or blood drawn just prior to surgery. The surgery cases that showed the highest brain T cell transcript signatures were chosen for TCR beta chain sequencing of brain tissue, and of blood when it was available. Patients had been treated with at least one anti-epileptic drug before surgery. TCR-sequenced patients were children with drug-resistant epilepsy due to tuberous sclerosis complex, focal cortical dysplasia, Rasmussen encephalitis or hemimegalencephaly. Blood samples were collected immediately before the epilepsy surgery. Bulk genomic DNA was extracted from unsorted brain tissue and whole blood with the Monarch genomic DNA purification kit.

The sample here was peripheral blood, taken at surgery. The chain is encoded by TRBV19 joined to TRBJ1-5, with a weak D call of TRBD1 (5 bases match). The clonotype comes from a boy under two years old with hemimegalencephaly and intractable seizures. The CDR3 reads CASSNRRGGNQPQHF. The nucleotides are TGTGCCAGTAGTAATCGTAGAGGGGGCAATCAGCCCCAGCATTTT.